Listed here are 17 T cell receptor beta chains from one sample, sequenced in a study of beta chain features in type 1 diabetes. Investigators reverse transcribed all isolated RNA, so they sequenced expressed TCRB transcripts. Only in-frame clones appear in the TCRdb table, and some are missing; sequencing was by immunoSEQ multiplex PCR. The sample has a few hundred thousand clones, more than 13% seen once; the top ten hold about 0.019%. Specimen: naive CD4+ T cells from blood. The source of these receptors is a young woman in good health.

This clone was seen a few times. The CDR3 region has the DNA TGTGCCTGGAGTGCTTGGGACCTCAGGGAGGGGGACACCGGGGAGCTGTTTTTT. It codes for CAWSAWDLREGDTGELFF. The chain uses TRBV30 and TRBJ2-2, with a tentative D call TRBD2 (7 bases). The CDR3 consists of 18 residues. The V and J ends lost 1 base and 3 bases respectively, with 21 bases between them. The germline gives CDR1 GTSNPN, CDR2 SVGIG (reference sequence). The entire variable domain, with the rest obtained from reference TRBV30 and TRBJ2-2, is as follows: SQTIHQWPATLVQPVGSPLSLECTVEGTSNPNLYWYRQAAGRGLQLLFYSVGIGQISSEVPQNLSASRPQDRQFILSSKKLLLSDSGFYLCAWSAWDLREGDTGELFFGEGSRLTVL.

V usage is TRBV7-9 and J usage is TRBJ2-7; D not resolved. Germline CDR1 is SEHNR and CDR2 is FQNEAQ (reference sequence). V gave up 2 bases and J gave up 3 bases, with 5 bases separating them. This CDR3 comprises 12 residues. CDR3 residues: CASSLWSYEQYF. Here the CDR3 DNA reads TGTGCCAGCAGCTTATGGAGCTACGAGCAGTACTTC.

The V call is TRBV7-9, the J call TRBJ2-7; D not resolved. The V gene lost 4 bases and the J gene lost 4 bases, with 14 bases spanning the gap. This CDR3 is built from 14 residues. Germline V gene data show CDR1 as SEHNR and CDR2 as FQNEAQ (reference sequence). CDR3 in amino acids: CASSSGLERYEQYF. In DNA, the CDR3 is TGTGCCAGCAGCTCCGGGTTAGAGAGGTACGAGCAGTACTTC.

The chain links TRBV7-2 to TRBJ2-1; TRBD2 matches at 7 bases. The CDR3 is 15 amino acids. Unmatched junction bases numbered 5, after V lost 6 bases and J lost 0 bases. Germline V gives CDR1 SGHTA, CDR2 FQGNSA. CDR3 residues: CASSWGGSSYNEQFF. In DNA form, the CDR3 reads TGTGCCAGCAGTTGGGGGGGGAGCTCCTACAATGAGCAGTTCTTC.

This clone was counted a single time. The chain carries TRBV7-9 and TRBJ1-1, with no clear D. The CDR3 is made up of 12 amino acids. In germline, CDR1 is SEHNR, CDR2 FQNEAQ (reference sequence). With 4 bases removed from V and 3 bases from J, the gap between germline ends came to 6 bases. CDR3 DNA: TGTGCCAGCAGCTCCCTAGACACTGAAGCTTTCTTT. This gives the protein CASSSLDTEAFF.

The table lists this clone with a few counts. The genes are TRBV5-1 and TRBJ2-6; D may be TRBD2 (6 bases). The CDR3 covers 16 residues. Germline loops: CDR1 SGHRS, CDR2 YFSETQ. V shed 3 bases and J shed 3 bases, with 13 bases lying between them. The CDR3 sequence: CASSSTGVGGANVLTF. CDR3 DNA: TGCGCCAGCAGCTCTACGGGGGTTGGTGGGGCCAACGTCCTGACTTTC.

The sample holds a few counts of this clone. V usage is TRBV4-3 and J usage is TRBJ2-2; TRBD1 matches at 8 bases. There are 15 residues in the CDR3. Per germline, CDR1 LGHNA and CDR2 YSLEER. V trimming: 4 bases; J trimming: 6 bases; junction bases outside the gene matches: 7. In DNA form, the CDR3 reads TGCGCCAGCAGCCGCTCTAACAGGGGGTCCGGGGAGCTGTTTTTT. Its translation is CASSRSNRGSGELFF.

V gene TRBV4-1 combines with J gene TRBJ1-5, with 7 bases lining up with TRBD1. Germline assignment: CDR1 MGHRA and CDR2 YSYEKL. This CDR3 region has 14 residues. J lost 7 bases, V lost 0 bases, and 3 bases had no gene match. The CDR3, as DNA: TGCGCCAGCAGCCAAGAAGGAGGGGGCCAGCCCCAGCATTTT. It specifies CASSQEGGGQPQHF.

The chain couples TRBV6-5 to TRBJ1-1, with a possible D match to TRBD1 (5 bases). Trimming took off 7 bases at V and 10 bases at J, with 13 bases between the two ends. Per the germline V gene, CDR1 is MNHEY and CDR2 is SVGAGI. The length of the CDR3 is 11 residues. In DNA form, the CDR3 reads TGTGCCAGCACTGCGGGGCCCAGAGCTTTCTTT. Its translation is CASTAGPRAFF.

The chain carries TRBV19 and TRBJ2-7, with a tentative D call TRBD2 (6 bases). Trimming took 5 bases from V and 2 from J, leaving 13 bases between them. Germline V gene sequence: CDR1 LNHDA, CDR2 SQIVND (reference sequence). CDR3 length: 14 amino acids. The CDR3 DNA reads as TGTGCCAGTAGTTCCGGGACTGACACCTACGAGCAGTACTTC. Translating it yields CASSSGTDTYEQYF.

This rearrangement joins TRBV5-1 to TRBJ2-1, with TRBD1 matching 8 bases. The V and J ends lost 7 bases and 7 bases, in that order; junction bases with no gene match: 7. The CDR3 length is 13 residues. Looked up from germline, CDR1 is SGHRS and CDR2 is YFSETQ. CDR3 sequence reads: CASATGDGNEQFF. In DNA form, the CDR3 reads TGCGCCAGCGCGACAGGGGATGGTAATGAGCAGTTCTTC.

The V gene is TRBV5-5, the J gene TRBJ2-1; no clear D. The CDR3 runs 13 residues. V lost 1 base and J lost 9, with 11 bases in between. Germline assignment: CDR1 SGHKS and CDR2 YYEKEE (reference sequence). CDR3 DNA sequence: TGTGCCAGCAGCTTGACAGTCCTGGGTGAGCAGTTCTTC. Protein product: CASSLTVLGEQFF.

This clone was detected only a few times. Within the sample, other DNA sequences also encode this same CDR3. The chain employs TRBV6-5 and TRBJ1-5, with 9 bases matching TRBD1. The length of the CDR3 is 15 residues. CDR1 MNHEY and CDR2 SVGAGI come from the germline V gene. With 6 bases clipped from V and 3 bases from J, the junction kept 6 bases outside the gene matches. The CDR3 spells CASSPDRGDNQPQHF. CDR3 bases: TGTGCCAGCAGCCCAGACAGGGGGGACAATCAGCCCCAGCATTTT.

The rearrangement links TRBV2 to TRBJ1-5, with D possibly matching TRBD1 (6 bases). The V end lost 2 bases, the J end lost 4 bases, and 9 bases lay between the germline ends. Germline CDR1 reads SNHLY; CDR2 reads FYNNEI. This CDR3 spans 14 amino acids. The CDR3 loop is CASSEQGTNQPQHF. CDR3 nucleotides: TGTGCCAGCAGTGAACAGGGGACAAATCAGCCCCAGCATTTT.

There are a few counts of this clone. The rearrangement uses TRBV5-1 and TRBJ1-1, with a weak D call TRBD1 (5 bases). This CDR3 has 14 residues. V was trimmed by 3 bases and J by 0 bases, leaving 9 bases between them. Per the germline V gene, CDR1 is SGHRS and CDR2 is YFSETQ. CDR3 in amino acids: CASSYLQVNTEAFF. The CDR3 DNA follows: TGCGCCAGCAGCTACCTACAGGTGAACACTGAAGCTTTCTTT.

This clone occurred a few times. The chain combines TRBV28 with TRBJ2-5, with 14 nucleotides matching TRBD2. Germline CDR1 and CDR2: MDHEN and SYDVKM. This CDR3 has 17 residues. V lost 3 bases to trimming and J lost 6 bases; unmatched junction nucleotides: 9. The DNA for the CDR3 is TGTGCCAGCAGTTTCCGGGGACTAGCGGGAGTCAGGAAGACCCAGTACTTC. It yields the protein CASSFRGLAGVRKTQYF. Using reference TRBV28 and TRBJ2-5 for the parts outside the CDR3, the full variable domain is DVKVTQSSRYLVKRTGEKVFLECVQDMDHENMFWYRQDPGLGLRLIYFSYDVKMKEKGDIPEGYSVSREKKERFSLILESASTNQTSMYLCASSFRGLAGVRKTQYFGPGTRLLVL.

The chain has TRBV10-3 and TRBJ1-1, with D possibly TRBD1 on 5 matching bases. The germline V gene has CDR1 ENHRY and CDR2 SYGVKD. V lost 2 bases to trimming and J lost 6 bases, with 10 bases between them. The CDR3 has 13 amino acids. The CDR3 sequence: CAISERQGAEAFF. The CDR3 coding sequence is TGTGCCATCAGTGAGAGGCAGGGCGCTGAAGCTTTCTTT.